A single sample is the source of the 26 T cell receptor beta chains below, sequenced in a study of T cell clonality in common variable immunodeficiency. Using immunoSEQ multiplex PCR, the repertoire was profiled, and TCRdb retains in-frame clones only, with some absent. The table lists about 45,000 clones, with no singletons. The sequencing sample was made of peripheral blood mononuclear cells. Receptors were obtained from a person between 18 and 69 years old in good health.

This clone was seen many times. The CDR3 goes on 3 residues after the read ends, and that part is filled in from the germline J gene. The chain couples TRBV19 to TRBJ1-1; D might be TRBD1 (6 bases). The germline V gene encodes CDR1 LNHDA and CDR2 SQIVND (reference sequence). This CDR3 spans 12 amino acids. The CDR3 here is CASSRDNVKAFF. Partial CDR3 DNA: TGTGCCAGTAGTAGGGACAACGTAAAA.

This clone has ten or more counts. The missing CDR3 end, 3 residues past where the read stops, is filled in from the germline J gene. V is TRBV20-1 and J is TRBJ1-1; 7 bases are a match to TRBD1. V lost 4 bases, J lost 5 bases, and 7 bases stayed unmatched. CDR1 and CDR2 (germline): DFQATT, SNEGSKA (reference sequence). This CDR3 comprises 13 residues. The CDR3 loop is CSATGGIGTEAFF. CDR3 DNA, as far as it was read: TGCAGTGCTACAGGGGGAATAGGAACTGAA.

This clone was observed at least ten times. The read halts 3 residues ahead of the CDR3 end, with the missing end drawn from the germline J gene. The chain couples TRBV14 to TRBJ2-2, with 7 bases fitting TRBD1. The CDR3 is made up of 16 amino acids. CDR1 and CDR2 from the germline V gene are SGHDN and FVKESK. J gave up 4 bases and V 0 bases, and 5 bases lay outside the gene matches. CDR3 amino acids: CASSQDERGRTGELFF. CDR3 DNA, as far as it was read: TGTGCCAGCAGCCAAGATGAGAGGGGGCGCACCGGGGAG.

This clone was detected ten times or more. The read gets to within 3 residues of the CDR3 end, and the germline J gene fills in the rest. The rearrangement joins TRBV9 to TRBJ1-1, with a weak D call TRBD1 (6 bases). The V and J ends lost 0 bases and 6 bases respectively, with 12 bases between them. This CDR3 spans 14 amino acids. Germline V CDR1 and CDR2: SGDLS, YYNGEE. Partial CDR3 DNA: TGTGCCAGCAGCGTAGAGGCAGGGGCTGCTGAA. As protein: CASSVEAGAAE. The whole CDR3 protein is CASSVEAGAAEAFF. The whole variable domain, filled in from reference TRBV9 and TRBJ1-1, reads DSGVTQTPKHLITATGQRVTLRCSPRSGDLSVYWYQQSLDQGLQFLIQYYNGEERAKGNILERFSAQQFPDLHSELNLSSLELGDSALYFCASSVEAGAAEAFFGQGTRLTVV.

This clone was recorded many times. The CDR3 goes on 3 residues after the read ends, and that part is filled in from the germline J gene. The chain carries TRBV5-1 and TRBJ1-3, with no clear D. Germline CDR1 and CDR2: SGHRS and YFSETQ. V was shortened by 0 bases and J by 4 bases, with 8 bases between the two germline ends. CDR3 length: 14 residues. This chain's CDR3 is CASSLDTEGNTIYF. Incomplete CDR3 DNA: TGCGCCAGCAGCTTGGACACAGAGGGAAACACC.

This clone came up many times. The read gets to within 3 residues of the CDR3 end, and the germline J gene fills in the rest. The gene calls are TRBV10-2 and TRBJ2-3; a weak D match, TRBD2 (6 bases). Trimming removed 8 bases from V and 6 bases from J, with 12 bases in between. The germline V gene has CDR1 WSHSY and CDR2 SAAADI. This CDR3 has 12 amino acids. Incomplete CDR3 DNA: TGCGCCAGCCGAGCTAGCGCGGATACG. Its translation: CASRASADT. From start to end, the CDR3 is CASRASADTQYF.

This clone came up many times. The sequenced fragment ends 3 residues before the CDR3 boundary, so the rest is inferred from the germline J gene. This chain joins TRBV11-3 and TRBJ2-1, with 7 bases aligning to TRBD2. The trim removed 4 bases at V and 2 bases at J, leaving 2 bases unmatched. This CDR3 spans 14 amino acids. Per the germline V gene, CDR1 is SGHNT and CDR2 is YENEEA. The part of the CDR3 DNA that was read is TGTGCCAGCAGCTCGCGGGGGACCTACAATGAG. It is translated as CASSSRGTYNE. The entire CDR3 protein is CASSSRGTYNEQFF. Supplemented by reference TRBV11-3 and TRBJ2-1, the full variable domain reads EAGVVQSPRYKIIEKKQPVAFWCNPISGHNTLYWYLQNLGQGPELLIRYENEEAVDDSQLPKDRFSAERLKGVDSTLKIQPAELGDSAVYLCASSSRGTYNEQFFGPGTRLTVL.

This clone was picked up many times. The CDR3 extends 3 residues past the end of the read, so its final part is completed from the germline J gene. The V and J genes are TRBV20-1 and TRBJ2-2; 9 nucleotides agree with TRBD2. The CDR3 loop spans 13 amino acids. Germline CDR1 reads DFQATT; CDR2 reads SNEGSKA (reference sequence). CDR3 DNA (partial): TGCAGGGCCGGTCTAGCGGGATCCGGGGAG. Its protein product is CRAGLAGSGE. The CDR3 in its entirety is CRAGLAGSGELFF.

This clone was seen repeatedly, ten times or more. The observed sequence ends 3 residues before the CDR3 terminus, with the missing tail filled in from the germline J gene. This rearrangement joins TRBV20-1 to TRBJ2-5; D is unresolved. The CDR3 contains 13 residues. CDR1 is DFQATT and CDR2 is SNEGSKA in the germline V gene (reference sequence). V was pared by 5 bases and J by 2 bases, with 12 bases between. The CDR3 reads CSAEGWSQETQYF. Partial CDR3 DNA: TGCAGTGCTGAAGGTTGGTCGCAAGAGACC.

This clone was observed at least ten times. The DNA read from the CDR3 is TGTGCCTGGAGTGGGGGGACAGGGGCCTCCTTGAACACTGAA. Protein: CAWSGGTGASLNTE. The complete CDR3 sequence is CAWSGGTGASLNTEAFF. The V gene is TRBV30, the J gene TRBJ1-1; 10 positions match TRBD1. The CDR3 goes on 3 residues after the read ends, and that part is filled in from the germline J gene. CDR1 GTSNPN and CDR2 SVGIG come from the germline V gene (reference sequence). This CDR3 contains 17 residues. Trimming cost V 1 base and J 0 bases; bases outside gene matches: 8.

There are many counts of this clone. One end of the junction varies from germline; a read error may be responsible. The sequence runs out 3 residues before the end of the CDR3; the remainder is reconstructed from the germline J gene. The chain employs TRBV4-2 and TRBJ1-2, with a weak D call TRBD1 (6 bases). The CDR3 is 17 amino acids. Germline V CDR1 and CDR2: LGHNA, YNFKEQ. CDR3 loop: CASSRLQQGGYSYGYTF. The covered CDR3 bases are TGCGCCAGCAGCCGACTACAACAAGGGGGTTACTCCTATGGC.

This clone was observed at least ten times. The read is 3 residues too short to cover the CDR3 end, so that end is filled in from the germline J gene. The chain employs TRBV18 and TRBJ2-3; 8 nucleotides match TRBD1. CDR3 length equals 16 residues. Trimming at V came to 1 base and at J to 2 bases, leaving 5 bases not matched to a gene. Germline V gene data show CDR1 as KGHSH and CDR2 as LQKENI. CDR3 sequence: CASSPQNRGYTDTQYF. CDR3 DNA (partial): TGTGCCAGCTCACCACAAAACAGGGGGTACACAGATACG. The whole variable domain, remainder taken from reference TRBV18 and TRBJ2-3, is NAGVMQNPRHLVRRRGQEARLRCSPMKGHSHVYWYRQLPEEGLKFMVYLQKENIIDESGMPKERFSAEFPKEGPSILRIQQVVRGDSAAYFCASSPQNRGYTDTQYFGPGTRLTVL.

Note on this clone: The missing CDR3 end, 3 residues past where the read stops, is filled in from the germline J gene. The chain uses TRBV11-1 and TRBJ2-3; 13 positions agree with TRBD2. In germline, CDR1 is SGHAT, CDR2 FQDESV (reference sequence). With 5 bases clipped from V and 5 bases from J, the junction kept 4 bases outside the gene matches. The CDR3 is 15 amino acids. CDR3 bases read: TGTGCCAGCAGCCTGGGACTAGCGGGGCGAGATACG. The encoded protein is CASSLGLAGRDT. The whole CDR3 protein is CASSLGLAGRDTQYF.

This clone was detected many times. The read terminates 3 residues before the CDR3 end, so the remaining end is supplied by the germline J gene. V usage is TRBV20-1 and J usage is TRBJ1-1, with TRBD1 matching 7 bases. CDR3 length: 15 residues. Trimming took 3 bases from V and 1 from J; bases not matched to a gene: 8. Germline CDR1 is DFQATT and CDR2 is SNEGSKA (reference sequence). CDR3 sequence reads: CSARAQGEGNTEAFF. CDR3 DNA (partial): TGCAGTGCTAGGGCCCAGGGGGAAGGGAACACTGAA.

This clone was seen at least ten times. The CDR3 is cut off 3 residues early in the read; its end comes from the germline J gene. This sequence joins TRBV7-6 and TRBJ1-3; D possibly corresponds to TRBD1 (5 bases). V gave up 5 bases and J gave up 0 bases, with 17 bases separating them. Germline CDR1 SGHVS, CDR2 FNYEAQ. The CDR3 is made up of 17 amino acids. CDR3 sequence: CASSDPYRSRSGNTIYF. CDR3 bases read: TGTGCCAGCAGCGACCCGTACAGGTCCCGCTCTGGAAACACC. Drawing the rest from reference TRBV7-6 and TRBJ1-3, the complete variable domain is GAGVSQSPRYKVTKRGQDVALRCDPISGHVSLYWYRQALGQGPEFLTYFNYEAQQDKSGLPNDRFSAERPEGSISTLTIQRTEQRDSAMYRCASSDPYRSRSGNTIYFGEGSWLTVV.

This clone was found many times. The sequence runs out 3 residues before the end of the CDR3; the remainder is reconstructed from the germline J gene. The chain employs TRBV5-1 and TRBJ1-2, with TRBD1 matching over 9 bases. Looked up from germline, CDR1 is SGHRS and CDR2 is YFSETQ. This CDR3 is 13 amino acids long. The V gene end was trimmed by 4 bases and the J gene end by 4 bases; junction bases not matched to a gene: 2. The CDR3 DNA, read in part, is TGCGCCAGCAGCCCGACAGGGGGCTATGGC. This translates into CASSPTGGYG. The whole CDR3 protein reads CASSPTGGYGYTF.

This clone was seen repeatedly, ten times or more. The CDR3 end lies 3 residues beyond the end of the read and is filled in from the germline J gene. V usage is TRBV5-1 and J usage is TRBJ2-7, with D perhaps matching TRBD1 or TRBD2 (6 bases each). V shed 2 bases and J shed 2 bases, with 14 bases lying between them. CDR1 is SGHRS and CDR2 is YFSETQ in the germline V gene. CDR3 size: 15 residues. The part of the CDR3 DNA that was read is TGCGCCAGCAGCTTTGGGGGCGGGAACACCTACGAG. Protein product: CASSFGGGNTYE. The entire CDR3 reads CASSFGGGNTYEQYF.

This clone was counted ten times or more. The read ends 3 residues early relative to the CDR3; the germline J gene fills the gap. This chain uses TRBV7-3 with TRBJ1-2; 9 nucleotides line up with TRBD1. The CDR3 is 13 residues long. Germline values: CDR1 SGHTA, CDR2 FQGTGA. The CDR3 region is CASSSGTGWGYTF. Incomplete CDR3 DNA: TGTGCCAGCAGCTCCGGGACAGGGTGGGGC.

This clone has a count of ten or more. The read gets to within 3 residues of the CDR3 end, and the germline J gene fills in the rest. The chain has TRBV2 and TRBJ2-7; D uncertain. The CDR3 has 13 amino acids. Trimming removed 4 bases at V and 3 bases at J, with 10 bases between. Germline-derived CDR1 and CDR2 are SNHLY and FYNNEI. CDR3 DNA, as far as it was read: TGTGCCAGCAGTGCCGATTTACTCTACGAG. Translating gives CASSADLLYE. The whole CDR3 region reads CASSADLLYEQYF.

This clone occurred many times. The read terminates 3 residues ahead of where the CDR3 ends, so the germline J gene completes it. The genes are TRBV4-1 and TRBJ1-1; D ambiguous. The CDR3 is 13 amino acids. V was shortened by 4 bases and J by 4 bases, with 10 bases between the two germline ends. The germline gives CDR1 MGHRA, CDR2 YSYEKL. This chain's CDR3 is CASSLGEFTEAFF. CDR3 DNA (partial): TGCGCCAGCAGCCTGGGCGAGTTCACTGAA.

This clone has at least ten counts. The CDR3 end falls 3 residues outside the read, so it is completed with the germline J gene. The chain is built from TRBV15 and TRBJ1-4, with a possible D match to TRBD1 (6 bases). The length of the CDR3 is 14 residues. The ends were cut back, 5 bases at V and 6 bases at J, with 13 bases in the middle. CDR1 is LNHNV and CDR2 is YYDKDF in the germline V gene (reference sequence). CDR3 DNA (partial): TGTGCCACCAGCCAGGCGGGGGGCTATGAAAAA. It codes for CATSQAGGYEK. The full-length CDR3 reads as CATSQAGGYEKLFF.

This clone has a count of ten or more. The read comes to an end 3 residues before the CDR3 does, leaving the germline J gene to fill in the end. The chain is built from TRBV5-1 and TRBJ1-1, with 10 bases fitting TRBD1. This CDR3 contains 21 residues. Looked up from germline, CDR1 is SGHRS and CDR2 is YFSETQ. V lost 3 bases to trimming and J lost 5 bases; unmatched junction nucleotides: 25. The covered CDR3 bases are TGCGCCAGCAGCTCCCCCCAATTCACTGACAGAGGGGACAGGGGCTGGACTGAA. Encoded protein: CASSSPQFTDRGDRGWTE. The whole CDR3 region reads CASSSPQFTDRGDRGWTEAFF.

Regarding this clone: The observed sequence ends 3 residues before the CDR3 terminus, with the missing tail filled in from the germline J gene. The rearrangement joins TRBV7-6 to TRBJ2-7; no clear D gene. CDR1 and CDR2 from the germline V gene are SGHVS and FNYEAQ. CDR3 length: 13 amino acids. Deletions cut 5 bases from V and 6 bases from J, with 14 bases between. The part of the CDR3 DNA that was read is TGTGCCAGCAGCCATAATATACTCGGCGAG. Protein product: CASSHNILGE. The CDR3 reads in full as CASSHNILGEQYF.

This clone has at least ten counts. The CDR3 end lies 3 residues beyond the end of the read and is filled in from the germline J gene. The chain is built from TRBV6-2 or TRBV6-3 and TRBJ2-7, with TRBD1 identical over 7 bases. This CDR3 has 14 amino acids. The germline V gene has CDR1 MNHEY and CDR2 SVGEGT. V gave up 7 bases and J gave up 3 bases; unmatched junction bases: 9. The sequenced part of the CDR3 DNA is TGTGCCAGCACCCTAAGGGGACAGCGCTACGAG. This translates into CASTLRGQRYE. In full, the CDR3 reads CASTLRGQRYEQYF.

This clone was detected ten times or more. The read comes to an end 3 residues before the CDR3 does, leaving the germline J gene to fill in the end. The V and J genes are TRBV20-1 and TRBJ2-7; a weak D match, TRBD1 (6 bases). Germline-derived CDR1 and CDR2 are DFQATT and SNEGSKA (reference sequence). V was pared by 6 bases and J by 2 bases, with 11 bases between. CDR3 size: 12 residues. CDR3 amino acids: CSAIRGAYEQYF. CDR3 bases read: TGCAGTGCAATCAGGGGAGCCTACGAG.

The sample holds many counts of this clone. Read coverage stops 3 residues before the CDR3 terminus; the germline J gene supplies the remainder. The chain has TRBV20-1 and TRBJ2-3, with no clear D. CDR1 and CDR2 from the germline V gene are DFQATT and SNEGSKA (reference sequence). The CDR3 covers 11 residues. V lost 1 base to trimming and J lost 4 bases, with 3 bases between them. CDR3 bases read: TGCAGTGCTAGAGCGGCAGATACG. Its translation is CSARAADT. The entire CDR3 protein is CSARAADTQYF.